This TCR beta chain was sequenced in a study of cytomegalovirus exposure and HLA in healthy donors. The wider study: HLA-typed donors contributed about 85 million unique TCRs, which were held in an early data release. Regarding the study as a whole: Reported results showed that the classifier diagnosed cytomegalovirus status with high specificity and sensitivity.

There are a few counts of this clone. Its antigen remains unidentified. Trimming took off 4 bases at V and 4 bases at J, with 17 bases between the two ends. Germline V gene sequence: CDR1 SNHLY, CDR2 FYNNEI. This CDR3 is 16 amino acids long. In the PCR, 60 Vbeta and 13 Jbeta primers were used. Assay: immunoSEQ multiplex PCR; the TCRdb copy retains only in-frame clones and omits some. The data contain some 160,000 clones, roughly a tenth of them seen just once; the ten biggest clones take up approximately 2%. Source material: PBMCs. The TCR sequence derives from a male donor in good health and CMV-seronegative. This chain uses TRBV2 with TRBJ1-5; D not resolved. The CDR3 nucleotides are TGTGCCAGCAGTGTCTCCGAGGGTCGCCCGAATCAGCCCCAGCATTTT. It yields the protein CASSVSEGRPNQPQHF. Combining the CDR3 with reference TRBV2 and TRBJ1-5 gives the whole variable domain EPEVTQTPSHQVTQMGQEVILRCVPISNHLYFYWYRQILGQKVEFLVSFYNNEISEKSEIFDDQFSVERPDGSNFTLKIRSTKLEDSAMYFCASSVSEGRPNQPQHFGDGTRLSIL.